This TCR beta chain was captured in a study of post-analysis software for immune sequencing data. Study observations and caveats: Under the F measure, samples that were prepared in one batch clustered strongly together. There were roughly 5 TRBV segments more frequent in patients than controls, and TRBV5-6, TRBV5-1 and TRBV20-1 were among them. Multiple sclerosis patients had significantly lower normalized Chao1 diversity than controls.

The CDR3 covers 13 residues. The V gene's germline CDR1 is ENHRY and CDR2 SYGVKD. V gave up 4 bases and J gave up 5 bases; unmatched junction bases: 2. This clonotype was observed at least ten times. Its antigen is as yet unknown. Incorporated into the TCR beta cDNA libraries were unique molecular identifiers, which served to reduce PCR and sequencing biases. TCRdb reprocessed the PCR reads via MiXCR and lists one record per CDR3 protein. The sample contains some 190,000 distinct CDR3 sequences, 25% to 30% of which appear only once. The sequence derives from a girl under 18 with multiple sclerosis. The rearrangement joins TRBV10-3 to TRBJ2-5, with 9 bases matching TRBD1. Sequencing was carried out using blood. The DNA for the CDR3 is TGTGCCATCAGTGCAGGGACAGGGGAGACCCAGTACTTC. Translated, it gives CAISAGTGETQYF.